This TCR beta chain emerged from a study of blood T cell repertoires in COVID-19 (dated by TCRdb to about 2020). Study-wide context: The collaborator samples originated in the United States, Italy and Spain and spanned the acute and convalescent phases of COVID-19. The material from the prospective study consisted of cDNA or gDNA derived from T cells, B-cell-depleted T cells, or PBMCs. Deeply sampled blood TCRbeta repertoires from subjects exposed to, actively infected with, or recovered from COVID-19 were included in the dataset. The repertoires were released in a freely available public database meant as a resource for research on the immune response to SARS-CoV-2. Samples came from the ongoing ImmuneRACE study (first 160 participants) plus 1,254 subjects from 6 global collaborators. HLA class I and class II types, where available, came from metadata supplied by the sample provider rather than from assay-based typing. The sample metadata nearly always contained a de-identified subject ID, COVID-19 status, age in years and sex.

What the authors observed across the whole study: Clinical and demographic metadata were provided uncurated, with the amount varying by source and participant.

TCRbeta CDR3 regions were amplified from genomic DNA using the immunoSEQ Assay, a bias-controlled multiplex PCR. On the authors' methods: The number of nucleated cells in each sample was estimated by amplification of reference gene primers within the assay. To quantify the absolute abundance of each unique TCRbeta CDR3 rearrangement, sequence reads were collapsed and filtered. For each sample, productive Simpson clonality was calculated as the square root of Simpson's diversity index over productive rearrangements. The immuneACCESS repertoire file appears here via TCRdb, limited to in-frame rearrangements. These files lack a portion of the clones; in checked studies, under half of the deficit traces to unresolved V genes, and the cause of the others is not known. V, J and clone size are those of that table, while D and trimming were read from the DNA. Across this sample there are fewer than 500,000 clones, with around 90% seen only once. Jointly, the top ten make up 0.7% to 0.85% of the sample.

One collaborating source in Seattle enrolled patients during active infection and followed them longitudinally through the course of disease. Whole blood was collected in K2EDTA tubes by collaborating institutions according to the institutions' own protocols. For TCRbeta analysis, collaborators shipped samples as frozen whole blood, isolated PBMCs, or DNA extracted from either of those sample types. Points on this clone: It lacks a known antigen. No clone much larger than this one lies a single base away; base qualities are absent.

V is cut by 7 bases and J by 2 bases, and the space between the germline ends is 15 bases. Spanning cysteine to phenylalanine, the CDR3 consists of 14 amino acids. The entry retains the CDR3 DNA only, 42 bases that are in frame from base 1. The germline V gene (reference sequence) yields GTSNPN for CDR1 and SVGIG for CDR2. The receptor comes from a man aged 18 to 29 with COVID-19, enrolled during active disease. The sequence links TRBV30 to TRBJ2-1; no D gene is confidently identified. The sample consisted of peripheral blood. The CDR3 in this case is CASSTMRPYNEQFF. The DNA reads as follows: TGTGCCTCCTCGACGATGCGGCCCTACAATGAGCAGTTCTTC.